Below, 25 T cell receptor beta chains from the same sample are listed, as sequenced in a study of cytomegalovirus exposure and HLA in healthy donors. The PCR was carried out with 60 Vbeta primers and 13 Jbeta primers. Repertoires were generated with immunoSEQ multiplex PCR, while TCRdb's copy carries only in-frame clones and drops some. This sample has about 150,000 clones, with 65% to 85% found just once. Sample: PBMCs. Receptors originate from a man aged 18-30 years in good health and CMV-seronegative.

The chain employs TRBV28 and TRBJ2-7; possible D gene TRBD1, 5 bases. The germline V gene has CDR1 MDHEN and CDR2 SYDVKM. This CDR3 contains 13 residues. Trimming stripped 6 bases from V and 5 bases from J, with 14 bases between. This chain's CDR3 is CASRNAGIDEQYV. The DNA for the CDR3 is TGTGCCAGCAGAAATGCAGGGATCGACGAGCAGTACGTC.

This clone was detected only once. The chain links TRBV10-1 to TRBJ2-2; D is perhaps TRBD1 (8 bases). Germline V CDR1 and CDR2: WNHNN, SYGVQD (reference sequence). Trimming took off 4 bases at V and 6 bases at J, with 15 bases between the two ends. CDR3 size: 15 residues. CDR3 amino acids: CASSVNRGGAGELFF. The CDR3, as DNA: TGCGCCAGCAGTGTGAACAGGGGGGGAGCCGGGGAGCTGTTTTTT.

This clone was detected a few times. The chain joins TRBV6-1 to TRBJ2-1; 11 bases agree with TRBD2. The trim removed 5 bases at V and 3 bases at J, leaving 3 bases unmatched. Germline loops: CDR1 MNHNS, CDR2 SASEGT. The CDR3 runs to 15 residues. CDR3: CASSLLAGDYNEQFF. CDR3 DNA sequence: TGTGCCAGCAGTCTACTAGCGGGGGACTACAATGAGCAGTTCTTC.

The rearrangement joins TRBV5-1 to TRBJ2-1; 11 bases line up with TRBD2. Trimming took 0 bases from V and 0 from J; bases not matched to a gene: 11. In germline, CDR1 is SGHRS, CDR2 YFSETQ. There are 20 residues in the CDR3. The CDR3 nucleotides read TGCGCCAGCAGCTTGGCATTTGTAGCGGGGGGGCCATTCTCCTACAATGAGCAGTTCTTC. Translation gives CASSLAFVAGGPFSYNEQFF.

The chain recombines TRBV30 with TRBJ2-3, with 9 bases matching TRBD2. The germline V gene has CDR1 GTSNPN and CDR2 SVGIG (reference sequence). The CDR3 runs 15 residues. Germline trimming cut 3 bases from V and 6 bases from J; bases unmatched to any gene: 10. CDR3 DNA sequence: TGTGCCTGGAGCCCAGGGCTAGCGGGGATGGATACGCAGTATTTT. Amino acids: CAWSPGLAGMDTQYF.

The rearrangement uses TRBV19 and TRBJ2-1, with 9 positions matching TRBD1. CDR1 is LNHDA, CDR2 SQIVND, per germline (reference sequence). V shed 7 bases, J shed 2 bases, and the junction held 6 bases outside the gene matches. The CDR3 spans 15 residues. The CDR3 loop reads CASIGRQGAYNEQFF. For the CDR3, the DNA is TGTGCCAGTATCGGGAGACAGGGGGCCTACAATGAGCAGTTCTTC.

The gene calls are TRBV28 and TRBJ1-3; D gene unclear. The V end lost 0 bases, the J end lost 0 bases, and 6 bases lay between the germline ends. Per the germline V gene, CDR1 is MDHEN and CDR2 is SYDVKM. This CDR3 spans 15 amino acids. CDR3 residues: CASSLWVSSGNTIYF. The CDR3 DNA is TGTGCCAGCAGTTTATGGGTTAGCTCTGGAAACACCATATATTTT.

In this sample, this clone turned up once. This chain uses TRBV30 with TRBJ2-3; TRBD1 is a possible D gene (6 bases). Trimming took 0 bases from V and 1 from J, leaving 11 bases between them. Germline lookup yields CDR1 GTSNPN and CDR2 SVGIG (reference sequence). This CDR3 is built from 15 residues. The CDR3 sequence: CAWSVGGRGTDTQYF. CDR3 nucleotide sequence: TGTGCCTGGAGTGTAGGGGGACGAGGCACAGATACGCAGTATTTT. The whole variable domain, remainder taken from reference TRBV30 and TRBJ2-3, is SQTIHQWPATLVQPVGSPLSLECTVEGTSNPNLYWYRQAAGRGLQLLFYSVGIGQISSEVPQNLSASRPQDRQFILSSKKLLLSDSGFYLCAWSVGGRGTDTQYFGPGTRLTVL.

This clone has just a few counts. V and J are TRBV12-5 and TRBJ2-1, with 9 bases that match TRBD1. The CDR3 runs to 16 residues. With V trimmed by 4 bases and J by 4 bases, 8 bases remained unmatched. The germline CDR1 and CDR2 sequences are LGHNT and FRNRAP. CDR3 sequence (DNA): TGTGCTAGTGGTTATCCAACAGGGGGCCCTTACAATGAGCAGTTCTTC. Encoded protein: CASGYPTGGPYNEQFF.

This sequence joins TRBV19 and TRBJ2-2, with 10 bases identical to TRBD2. This CDR3 spans 15 amino acids. Unmatched junction bases numbered 8, after V lost 6 bases and J lost 7 bases. From germline, CDR1 is LNHDA and CDR2 SQIVND (reference sequence). The CDR3 is CASRTPLAGHGELFF. In DNA, the CDR3 is TGTGCCAGTAGAACCCCACTAGCGGGGCACGGGGAGCTGTTTTTT. The whole variable domain, filled in from reference TRBV19 and TRBJ2-2, reads DGGITQSPKYLFRKEGQNVTLSCEQNLNHDAMYWYRQDPGQGLRLIYYSQIVNDFQKGDIAEGYSVSREKKESFPLTVTSAQKNPTAFYLCASRTPLAGHGELFFGEGSRLTVL.

The chain has TRBV20-1 and TRBJ2-1, with D unclear. CDR1 is DFQATT, CDR2 SNEGSKA, per germline (reference sequence). This CDR3 is 10 amino acids long. The ends were cut back, 3 bases at V and 9 bases at J, with 6 bases in the middle. The CDR3 region has the DNA TGCAGTGCTAGGAGGTCTGAGCAGTTCTTC. Amino acids: CSARRSEQFF.

This sequence joins TRBV7-9 and TRBJ2-3, with D unresolved. The CDR3 is 12 amino acids. Per the germline V gene, CDR1 is SEHNR and CDR2 is FQNEAQ (reference sequence). Trimming pared 10 bases from V and 1 base from J, leaving 9 bases between. The CDR3 loop reads CAKESGTDTQYF. Here the CDR3 DNA reads TGTGCCAAGGAGAGTGGCACAGATACGCAGTATTTT.

This rearrangement joins TRBV11-2 to TRBJ2-2, with a possible D match to TRBD2 (6 bases). From germline, CDR1 is SGHAT and CDR2 FQNNGV. The CDR3 is made up of 15 amino acids. Trimming pared 4 bases from V and 3 bases from J, leaving 12 bases between. This CDR3 reads CASSSWGEHTGELFF. The CDR3 DNA reads TGTGCCAGCAGCTCTTGGGGGGAGCACACCGGGGAGCTGTTTTTT.

The genes are TRBV7-2 and TRBJ1-2; 10 nucleotides agree with TRBD1. V lost 5 bases to trimming and J lost 7 bases; unmatched junction nucleotides: 4. The CDR3 totals 13 residues. The germline CDR1 and CDR2 sequences are SGHTA and FQGNSA. Here the CDR3 DNA reads TGTGCCAGCAGCCGACAGGGGGCAGGTGGCTACACCTTC. Residues: CASSRQGAGGYTF.

CDR3 DNA sequence: TGTGCCAGTAGTTCCGAGACAGGTGGTAACCCCAATCAGCCCCAGCATTTT. It encodes CASSSETGGNPNQPQHF. This chain links TRBV19 with TRBJ1-5; D might be TRBD1 (6 bases). The CDR3 is 17 residues long. Per the germline V gene, CDR1 is LNHDA and CDR2 is SQIVND (reference sequence). Trimming shortened V by 5 bases and J by 3 bases, and 20 bases separated the two germline ends.

This clone was counted a single time. This rearrangement joins TRBV6-6 to TRBJ2-7, with 10 bases that match TRBD1. J lost 4 bases, V lost 2 bases, and 5 bases had no gene match. The germline CDR1 and CDR2 sequences are MNHNY and SVGAGI (reference sequence). The CDR3 has 15 residues. The CDR3 sequence is CASSYVDRGVYEQYF. The CDR3 DNA reads TGTGCCAGCAGTTACGTGGACAGGGGGGTTTACGAGCAGTACTTC.

The chain couples TRBV6-6 to TRBJ1-5, with 8 bases matching TRBD1. V lost 5 bases and J lost 3; bases outside the gene matches: 6. The CDR3 is made up of 15 amino acids. The germline V gene encodes CDR1 MNHNY and CDR2 SVGAGI (reference sequence). The CDR3 region is CASSLGQGDNQPQHF. CDR3 sequence (DNA): TGTGCCAGCAGTCTCGGACAGGGCGACAATCAGCCCCAGCATTTT.

The chain carries TRBV19 and TRBJ2-2, with 8 bases matching TRBD1. The CDR3 runs to 16 residues. The germline CDR1 and CDR2 sequences are LNHDA and SQIVND (reference sequence). V was clipped by 5 bases and J by 7 bases; unmatched bases: 12. The CDR3 DNA reads TGTGCCAGTAGTGTGTCGCAGGGGGCGCCTAACGGGGAGCTGTTTTTT. Translation: CASSVSQGAPNGELFF.

This chain links TRBV7-8 with TRBJ1-2; possible D gene TRBD1, 5 bases. This CDR3 comprises 14 residues. V shed 5 bases and J shed 2 bases, with 12 bases lying between them. In germline, CDR1 is SGHVS, CDR2 FQNEAQ. CDR3 coding DNA: TGTGCCAGCAGCACGGGGGGGAGAAACTATGGCTACACCTTC. It translates to CASSTGGRNYGYTF.

The chain couples TRBV2 to TRBJ1-5, with a weak D call TRBD1 (6 bases). The CDR3 is made up of 13 amino acids. In germline, CDR1 is SNHLY, CDR2 FYNNEI. Trimming left V 4 bases short and J 6 bases short, with 10 bases between. The CDR3 region is CASSAAGVQPQHF. The CDR3 DNA sequence: TGTGCCAGCAGTGCGGCAGGGGTTCAGCCCCAGCATTTT.

The chain carries TRBV6-1 and TRBJ2-1, with D unresolved. The CDR3 runs 12 residues. The ends were cut back, 4 bases at V and 4 bases at J, with 5 bases in the middle. Germline V lookup: CDR1 MNHNS, CDR2 SASEGT. The CDR3 DNA reads as TGTGCCAGCAGTGGACAATACAATGAGCAGTTCTTC. This sequence encodes CASSGQYNEQFF.

This chain links TRBV7-2 with TRBJ1-6; 8 nucleotides align to TRBD1. Germline CDR1 and CDR2: SGHTA and FQGNSA. The CDR3 runs to 15 residues. Trimming cost V 1 base and J 9 bases; bases outside gene matches: 5. CDR3 protein: CASSLVGGTGSPLHF. CDR3 DNA: TGTGCCAGCAGCTTAGTCGGAGGGACAGGTTCACCCCTCCACTTT.

As concerns this clone: This specimen includes other DNA sequences encoding the same CDR3. The chain recombines TRBV5-1 with TRBJ1-4, with 9 bases matching TRBD1. This CDR3 has 15 amino acids. After removal of 5 bases from V and 3 bases from J, the junction contained 5 bases not matched to a gene. The germline CDR1 and CDR2 sequences are SGHRS and YFSETQ. CDR3 sequence reads: CASSLGQGSNEKLFF. The CDR3 nucleotides read TGCGCCAGCAGTCTTGGACAGGGGTCTAATGAAAAACTGTTTTTT.

This rearrangement joins TRBV25-1 to TRBJ1-2; 9 bases agree with TRBD1. The CDR3 loop spans 14 amino acids. J lost 2 bases, V lost 6 bases, and 4 bases had no gene match. Per germline, CDR1 MGHDK and CDR2 SYGVNS. CDR3 nucleotide sequence: TGTGCCAGCAGGGGGACAGGGATGAACTATGGCTACACCTTC. The encoded protein is CASRGTGMNYGYTF.

This clone has more than one count but fewer than ten. CDR3: CASSYFQGDRNTEAFF. For the CDR3, the DNA is TGTGCCAGCAGTTACTTCCAGGGGGACCGGAACACTGAAGCTTTCTTT. The V gene is TRBV6-5, the J gene TRBJ1-1; 7 bases match TRBD1. The CDR3 consists of 16 residues. Germline V gene lookup returns CDR1 MNHEY and CDR2 SVGAGI. V shed 1 base and J 1 base; nucleotides not matched to a gene: 6.